This TCR beta chain was recorded in a study of shared clonotypes between healthy human individuals. Study-level findings and limits: Measured sharing among donors was expected to vary with sequencing depth. Compared with clonotypes that all four donors shared, non-shared clonotypes had lower generation probabilities. Large sequencing depth failed to make sorted-subset sequencing complete, rarefaction showed.

In the CD4+ fraction, cells were divided into CD45RA+ naive and CD45RA-negative memory subsets. Concerning this clone itself: The antigen remains unidentified. Other nucleotide sequences in the sample specify the same CDR3.

The CDR3 spans 11 residues. Germline V gene sequence: CDR1 DFQATT, CDR2 SNEGSKA (reference sequence). V lost 6 bases and J 5 bases, leaving 10 bases between the germline ends. The method was immunoSEQ multiplex PCR; TCRdb's version includes in-frame clones alone and lacks a portion of them. The sample records about 1.1 million clones, 60% to 80% being singletons. The chain joins TRBV20-1 to TRBJ2-5; no clear D. The sample consisted of memory CD4+ T cells from PBMCs. Regarding subset: CD45RA-negative fraction. The receptor was isolated from a man aged 18 to 29 in good health. Some clones in this sample may be carry-over from other donors' samples. CDR3 amino acids: CSAKKGETQYF. As DNA, the CDR3 is TGCAGTGCGAAGAAGGGTGAGACCCAGTACTTC.